A single sample is the source of the 27 T cell receptor beta chains below, sequenced in a study of control samples from healthy donors and cancer patients. The table came from immunoSEQ multiplex PCR; TCRdb's copy has only in-frame clones and leaves some out. The sample lists roughly 34,000 clones, about 88% seen once, with 1.5% to 2% in the top ten. Specimen: PBMCs. The receptors originated from a woman aged 40 to 50 with lung cancer.

The chain recombines TRBV28 with TRBJ1-2; perhaps TRBD1 as D (6 bases). V was trimmed by 5 bases and J by 5 bases, leaving 15 bases between them. The germline gives CDR1 MDHEN, CDR2 SYDVKM. CDR3 length: 14 residues. In DNA form, the CDR3 reads TGTGCCAGCAGTGGGGGCCTGGCTCCGTATGGCTACACCTTC. It yields the protein CASSGGLAPYGYTF.

The genes are TRBV6-4 and TRBJ1-6, with D possibly being TRBD1 (6 bases). The CDR3 has 13 amino acids. The V and J ends lost 8 bases and 5 bases respectively, with 10 bases between them. CDR1 and CDR2 from the germline V gene are MRHNA and SNTAGT. Here the CDR3 reads CASQDSDNSPLHF. In DNA form, the CDR3 reads TGTGCCAGCCAGGACAGTGATAATTCACCCCTCCACTTT.

CDR3 loop: CASSQGLAGVETQYF. CDR3 coding DNA: TGTGCCAGCAGCCAAGGGTTAGCGGGGGTAGAGACCCAGTACTTC. The chain couples TRBV3-1 (or the pseudogene TRBV3-2) to TRBJ2-5; 9 bases are a match to TRBD2. The CDR3 runs 15 residues. With V trimmed by 1 base and J by 4 bases, 4 bases remained unmatched. The V gene's germline CDR1 is LGHDT and CDR2 YNNKEL (reference sequence).

The chain uses TRBV5-5 and TRBJ1-1; D is perhaps TRBD1 (6 bases). CDR1 and CDR2 (germline): SGHKS, YYEKEE (reference sequence). V shed 4 bases and J shed 7 bases, with 20 bases lying between them. The length of the CDR3 is 15 residues. CDR3 amino acids: CASSTTRQEVGEAFF. The CDR3, as DNA: TGTGCCAGCAGCACCACTCGACAGGAGGTCGGTGAAGCTTTCTTT.

This chain connects TRBV12-3 or TRBV12-4 to TRBJ1-2; possible D gene TRBD1, 5 bases. V shed 6 bases and J shed 8 bases, with 16 bases lying between them. CDR3 size: 13 residues. CDR3 coding DNA: TGTGCCAGCAGACCCACAGGACGAAAGGGCTACACCTTC. Its protein is CASRPTGRKGYTF.

This chain links TRBV6-2 or TRBV6-3 with TRBJ1-2, with D uncertain. Germline CDR1 is MNHEY and CDR2 is SVGEGT. The CDR3 contains 15 residues. The V end lost 2 bases, the J end lost 1 base, and 11 bases lay between the germline ends. CDR3 in DNA: TGTGCCAGCAGTTACCCGTCGGCAGTTAACTATGGCTACACCTTC. This encodes CASSYPSAVNYGYTF.

The genes are TRBV30 and TRBJ2-3, with 7 bases matching TRBD2. Germline V CDR1 and CDR2: GTSNPN, SVGIG (reference sequence). The CDR3 totals 11 residues. V shed 5 bases, J shed 6 bases, and the junction held 2 bases outside the gene matches. CDR3 amino acids: CAWASGDTQYF. DNA for the CDR3: TGTGCCTGGGCTAGCGGCGATACGCAGTATTTT.

The V and J genes are TRBV2 and TRBJ1-5; D is undetermined. The CDR3 is 13 amino acids. Deletions cut 7 bases from V and 0 bases from J, with 7 bases between. Germline CDR1 SNHLY, CDR2 FYNNEI. CDR3 sequence (DNA): TGTGCCAGCAATCGGATTAGCAATCAGCCCCAGCATTTT. Translating it yields CASNRISNQPQHF. Full variable domain (remainder filled in from reference TRBV2 and TRBJ1-5): EPEVTQTPSHQVTQMGQEVILRCVPISNHLYFYWYRQILGQKVEFLVSFYNNEISEKSEIFDDQFSVERPDGSNFTLKIRSTKLEDSAMYFCASNRISNQPQHFGDGTRLSIL.

This clone was found once. CDR3 nucleotide sequence: TGTGCCAGCAGCTCCGGACTAGCGTGGCATGAGCAGTTCTTC. Translation gives CASSSGLAWHEQFF. The rearrangement joins TRBV5-4 to TRBJ2-1; 9 bases align to TRBD2. This CDR3 region has 14 residues. The germline V gene encodes CDR1 SGHNT and CDR2 YYREEE (reference sequence). The J segment lost 8 bases and the V segment lost 3 bases, leaving 6 bases of the junction unmatched.

This chain joins TRBV19 and TRBJ1-1; a possible D gene is TRBD1 (6 bases). V was shortened by 1 base and J by 0 bases, with 9 bases between the two germline ends. The germline gives CDR1 LNHDA, CDR2 SQIVND (reference sequence). The CDR3 length is 15 residues. In DNA form, the CDR3 reads TGTGCCAGTAGTATAGGGCCAGGGGTGAACACTGAAGCTTTCTTT. This gives the protein CASSIGPGVNTEAFF. Full variable domain (outside the CDR3, taken from reference TRBV19 and TRBJ1-1): DGGITQSPKYLFRKEGQNVTLSCEQNLNHDAMYWYRQDPGQGLRLIYYSQIVNDFQKGDIAEGYSVSREKKESFPLTVTSAQKNPTAFYLCASSIGPGVNTEAFFGQGTRLTVV.

The gene calls are TRBV29-1 and TRBJ1-1; 7 bases are shared with TRBD1. V lost 8 bases to trimming and J lost 1 base; unmatched junction nucleotides: 16. Germline V gene data show CDR1 as SQVTM and CDR2 as ANQGSEA. The CDR3 runs 16 residues. This CDR3 reads CSISPTTGTANTEAFF. The CDR3 coding sequence is TGCAGCATCTCCCCCACGACAGGGACGGCGAACACTGAAGCTTTCTTT.

The chain has TRBV2 and TRBJ2-2; 7 bases line up with TRBD2. Germline values: CDR1 SNHLY, CDR2 FYNNEI. Trimming at V came to 2 bases and at J to 3 bases, leaving 6 bases not matched to a gene. CDR3 length: 16 amino acids. The chain's CDR3 is CASSERWEGYTGELFF. In DNA, the CDR3 is TGTGCCAGCAGTGAAAGGTGGGAGGGGTACACCGGGGAGCTGTTTTTT.

This chain joins TRBV18 and TRBJ2-5, with 8 bases that match TRBD1. The germline V gene encodes CDR1 KGHSH and CDR2 LQKENI. The CDR3 has 15 residues. The V segment lost 3 bases and the J segment 5 bases; nucleotides outside the gene matches: 8. The CDR3 reads CASSPDREASETQYF. CDR3 coding DNA: TGTGCCAGCTCACCGGACAGGGAGGCCTCCGAGACCCAGTACTTC.

J is TRBJ2-7 and V is TRBV3-1 (or the pseudogene TRBV3-2); weak D call: TRBD1 (5 bases). CDR1 and CDR2 from the germline V gene are LGHDT and YNNKEL (reference sequence). The CDR3 sequence is 16 residues long. V was pared by 2 bases and J by 2 bases, with 16 bases between. For the CDR3, the DNA is TGTGCCAGCAGCCAATATTGGGTCTCAGGGACCTACGAGCAGTACTTC. Encoded protein: CASSQYWVSGTYEQYF.

This rearrangement joins TRBV18 to TRBJ1-1; tentatively, D is TRBD1 (6 bases). Germline loops: CDR1 KGHSH, CDR2 LQKENI. This CDR3 comprises 16 residues. V gave up 3 bases and J gave up 0 bases, with 14 bases separating them. The CDR3 DNA sequence: TGTGCCAGCTCACCCCAGAGGACAGTCATGAACACTGAAGCTTTCTTT. This translates into CASSPQRTVMNTEAFF.

This clone is a singleton in its sample. The rearrangement joins TRBV15 to TRBJ1-4; D is ambiguous. Germline values: CDR1 LNHNV, CDR2 YYDKDF (reference sequence). This CDR3 spans 16 amino acids. Trimming cost V 1 base and J 0 bases, with 9 bases left between them. In nucleotides, the CDR3 is TGTGCCACCAGCAGAGTCGACTTCTCAACTAATGAAAAACTGTTTTTT. Amino acid sequence: CATSRVDFSTNEKLFF.

V usage is TRBV5-1 and J usage is TRBJ2-7; D is tentatively TRBD1 or TRBD2 (5 bases each). This CDR3 spans 14 amino acids. Trimming removed 4 bases at V and 5 bases at J, with 16 bases between. CDR1 and CDR2 from the germline V gene are SGHRS and YFSETQ. CDR3 sequence reads: CASSGRDPRNEQYF. CDR3 in DNA: TGCGCCAGCAGCGGCCGGGACCCCCGGAACGAGCAGTACTTC.

This chain links TRBV12-3 or TRBV12-4 with TRBJ2-7, with D possibly matching TRBD2 (7 bases). The germline V and J ends were trimmed by 2 bases and 5 bases, with 10 bases remaining between them. CDR3 length: 13 amino acids. CDR3 residues: CASSLRGGNEQYF. CDR3 in DNA: TGTGCCAGCAGTTTAAGGGGGGGCAACGAGCAGTACTTC.

The chain couples TRBV9 to TRBJ2-3, with a weak D call TRBD1 (5 bases). V was trimmed by 10 bases and J by 4 bases, leaving 16 bases between them. CDR1 is SGDLS, CDR2 YYNGEE, per germline. This CDR3 has 13 amino acids. CDR3 loop: CASGTKGADTQYF. CDR3 nucleotides: TGTGCCTCGGGCACCAAAGGGGCAGATACGCAGTATTTT.

The rearrangement joins TRBV18 to TRBJ2-5; 12 positions agree with TRBD1. CDR3 length: 15 amino acids. Per germline, CDR1 KGHSH and CDR2 LQKENI. Trimming at V came to 0 bases and at J to 6 bases, leaving 2 bases not matched to a gene. CDR3 nucleotides: TGTGCCAGCTCACCACCGGGACAGGGGGCGAAGACCCAGTACTTC. Translating it yields CASSPPGQGAKTQYF.

This clone was picked up one time. The genes are TRBV9 and TRBJ2-3, with 7 bases matching TRBD2. There are 16 residues in the CDR3. The V gene's germline CDR1 is SGDLS and CDR2 YYNGEE. The ends lost 0 bases at V and 0 bases at J; junction bases unmatched: 4. CDR3 in amino acids: CASSVGAGLSTDTQYF. CDR3 sequence (DNA): TGTGCCAGCAGCGTAGGAGCGGGGCTAAGCACAGATACGCAGTATTTT.

This clone occurred once. This chain uses TRBV6-5 with TRBJ2-7; D perhaps matches TRBD1 (6 bases). The CDR3 sequence is 13 residues long. Germline values: CDR1 MNHEY, CDR2 SVGAGI. Trimming left V 6 bases short and J 0 bases short, with 9 bases between. This CDR3 reads CASRGTSSYEQYF. As DNA, the CDR3 is TGTGCCAGCAGGGGGACATCCTCCTACGAGCAGTACTTC.

The V call is TRBV19, the J call TRBJ2-1; a possible D gene is TRBD2 (5 bases). The germline V gene has CDR1 LNHDA and CDR2 SQIVND (reference sequence). The CDR3 runs to 15 residues. The V and J ends lost 3 bases and 4 bases respectively, with 13 bases between them. The DNA of the CDR3 is TGTGCCAGTAGTATCGGGCTAGCACCGTACAATGAGCAGTTCTTC. It specifies CASSIGLAPYNEQFF.

In nucleotides, the CDR3 is TGTGCCAGCAGCTTAGGGACAGGGGGCATCCTCACTGAAGCTTTCTTT. It translates to CASSLGTGGILTEAFF. This rearrangement joins TRBV7-3 to TRBJ1-1; 12 bases match TRBD1. The CDR3 is made up of 16 amino acids. CDR1 SGHTA and CDR2 FQGTGA come from the germline V gene. V lost 2 bases, J lost 4 bases, and 5 bases stayed unmatched.

This clone was recorded once. The chain carries TRBV6-2 or TRBV6-3 and TRBJ1-2; TRBD1 matches at 9 bases. Germline values: CDR1 MNHEY, CDR2 SVGEGT. Trimming at V came to 4 bases and at J to 8 bases, leaving 8 bases not matched to a gene. The CDR3 runs to 14 residues. In nucleotides, the CDR3 is TGTGCCAGCAGTTCCCCCACAGGGGGCCGGGGCTACACCTTC. Amino acids: CASSSPTGGRGYTF.

The V call is TRBV6-5, the J call TRBJ1-2, with 7 bases fitting TRBD1. This CDR3 has 13 residues. CDR1 and CDR2 (germline): MNHEY, SVGAGI. Trimming removed 6 bases from V and 4 bases from J; junction bases left unmatched: 5. The DNA of the CDR3 is TGTGCCAGCAGGACGACAGGGATCTATGGCTACACCTTC. This gives the protein CASRTTGIYGYTF.

This clone was recorded once. The J gene is TRBJ1-4, the V gene TRBV15; D unclear. Trimming took 0 bases from V and 3 from J, leaving 11 bases between them. This CDR3 has 16 residues. Looked up from germline, CDR1 is LNHNV and CDR2 is YYDKDF (reference sequence). Here the CDR3 reads CATSRDEGFSNEKLFF. The CDR3, as DNA: TGTGCCACCAGCAGAGATGAGGGATTTTCTAATGAAAAACTGTTTTTT.